This is a list of T cell receptor beta chains from one sample in a study of control samples from healthy donors and cancer patients. This table comes from immunoSEQ multiplex PCR, and its TCRdb copy is limited to in-frame clones, with some not included. Of 45,000 or so clones in the sample, approximately 89% were seen once. Sequenced material: PBMCs. The source is a woman aged 40 to 50 with head and neck cancer. Each CDR3 is given with its conserved first and last residue. The D gene is left open where the match is weak. Clone sizes are given selectively: once, few, many, or a class where the clone is expanded.

TRBJ2-1	-	TRBD2	TRBV6-5	TGTGCCAGCAGCCCCGCTAGCGGGCGAATCAATGAGCAGTTCTTC	CASSPASGRINEQFF
TRBJ1-2	-	-	TRBV5-4	TGTGCCAGCAGCCACCCCGCCTGGGTGGACTATGGCTACACCTTC	CASSHPAWVDYGYTF
TRBJ2-2	-	-	TRBV7-9	TGTGCCAGCAGGCTAAGGGTCACCGGGGAGCTGTTTTTT	CASRLRVTGELFF
TRBJ2-5	few	TRBD2	TRBV5-1	TGCGCCAGCAGCTTGAGCGGGGGAGAGACCCAGTACTTC	CASSLSGGETQYF
TRBJ2-1	-	-	TRBV6-5	TGTGCCAGCAGTTACACCGCTGGACTATACAATGAGCAGTTCTTC	CASSYTAGLYNEQFF
TRBJ1-3	-	TRBD1	TRBV5-1	TGCGCCAGCGGGGACAGGACTTTCATCAACACCATATATTTT	CASGDRTFINTIYF
TRBJ2-5	-	-	TRBV27	TGTGCCAGCAGTTTCCAACTGGGGGGAGTGAAGACCCAGTACTTC	CASSFQLGGVKTQYF
TRBJ2-1	-	-	TRBV28	TGTGCCAGCAGCCCCAGGGGCATCAGGGACAATGAGCAGTTCTTC	CASSPRGIRDNEQFF
TRBJ1-2	-	-	TRBV7-9	TGTGCCAGCAGCTTAGAGGCTGAGCTCGATACTAACTATGGCTACACCTTC	CASSLEAELDTNYGYTF
TRBJ2-3	-	TRBD2	TRBV2	TGTGCCAGCTTACCGGGACTAGCGGGGGCAGATACGCAGTATTTT	CASLPGLAGADTQYF
TRBJ2-5	-	TRBD2	TRBV3-1/TRBV3-2	TGTGCCAGCAGCCAAACAGGGCTAGCGGGGGAGACCCAGTACTTC	CASSQTGLAGETQYF
TRBJ2-1	-	-	TRBV6-6	TGTGCCAGCAGGCGTGGGGGGGCAAGTTACAATGAGCAGTTCTTC	CASRRGGASYNEQFF
TRBJ2-1	-	TRBD2	TRBV4-1	TGCGCCAGCAGCCAAGGCCTAGCGGGAGCCAATGAGCAGTTCTTC	CASSQGLAGANEQFF
TRBJ1-2	-	TRBD1	TRBV11-2	TGTGCCAGCAGCCCGGACAGGGGGAACTATGGCTACACCTTC	CASSPDRGNYGYTF
TRBJ2-3	-	-	TRBV10-1	TGCGCCAGCAGTGAGCCGGGCGGGGATACGCAGTATTTT	CASSEPGGDTQYF
TRBJ1-2	-	-	TRBV4-1	TGCGCCAGCAGCCAAGTCGTGATCAAGGGGTTGGGTGGCTACACCTTC	CASSQVVIKGLGGYTF
TRBJ1-5	-	-	TRBV7-2	TGTGCCAGCAGCCTCAGGGCGGGGGTGAGCAATCAGCCCCAGCATTTT	CASSLRAGVSNQPQHF
TRBJ2-5	-	-	TRBV2	TGTGCCAGCAGGGTCCTTAGGGGATACCAAGAGACCCAGTACTTC	CASRVLRGYQETQYF
TRBJ1-2	-	-	TRBV5-1	TGCGCCAGCAGCTTGGACGGGGCTTACTATGGCTACACCTTC	CASSLDGAYYGYTF
TRBJ2-5	-	TRBD2	TRBV27	TGTGCCAGCAGCCCTTACAACCTAGCGGGCGAGGAGACCCAGTACTTC	CASSPYNLAGEETQYF
TRBJ1-1	once	-	TRBV7-9	TGTGCCAGCAGCTTAGGAGTCCGGCCGAACACTGAAGCTTTCTTT	CASSLGVRPNTEAFF
TRBJ1-1	-	TRBD1	TRBV18	TGTGCCAGCTCAGGGCCGGGACAGGGGTCGCCTGAAGCTTTCTTT	CASSGPGQGSPEAFF
TRBJ1-2	once	TRBD1	TRBV5-1	TGCGCCAGCAGCTCGACCGGGACAGGGGTAGAGGGCTACACCTTC	CASSSTGTGVEGYTF
TRBJ1-5	-	-	TRBV2	TGTGCCAGCACCCGCAGAGGGGGTTGGCCCCAGCATTTT	CASTRRGGWPQHF
TRBJ2-3	-	-	TRBV28	TGTGCCAGCAGTTTACGGAGCCAAGGGACAGATACGCAGTATTTT	CASSLRSQGTDTQYF
TRBJ2-7	-	-	TRBV6-5	TGTGCCAGCTCCGGGACATACCTTCTCTCCTACGAGCAGTACTTC	CASSGTYLLSYEQYF
TRBJ2-7	-	-	TRBV25-1	TGTGCCAGCAGTGAATATACCAGGCCCTACGAGCAGTACTTC	CASSEYTRPYEQYF
TRBJ1-1	-	-	TRBV5-5	TGTGCCAGCAGCTTGAAAGGGGACACTGAAGCTTTCTTT	CASSLKGDTEAFF
TRBJ2-5	once	-	TRBV11-3	TGTGCCAGCAGCCCAGGACTAATCCAAGAGACCCAGTACTTC	CASSPGLIQETQYF
TRBJ2-1	once	-	TRBV3-1/TRBV3-2	TGTGCCAGCAGCGTTATTCGAAGTAGCGGTTATTACAATGAGCAGTTCTTC	CASSVIRSSGYYNEQFF
TRBJ2-1	-	-	TRBV9	TGTGCCAGCAGCCCACGAAGCAGCGGTGTTTACAATGAGCAGTTCTTC	CASSPRSSGVYNEQFF
TRBJ1-2	-	-	TRBV27	TGTGCCAGCAGCAATATGGGCGGGGGACCAGGCTACACCTTC	CASSNMGGGPGYTF
TRBJ2-1	-	TRBD1	TRBV5-4	TGTGCCAGCAGCCTGGACAGGGGATATGAGCAGTTCTTC	CASSLDRGYEQFF
TRBJ2-1	-	TRBD1	TRBV6-1	TGTGCCAGCAGTGAACGTGTTTATATTGGACAGGCCGCCCCCAATGAGCAGTTCTTC	CASSERVYIGQAAPNEQFF
TRBJ2-6	-	-	TRBV5-4	TGTGCCACCGAAACCGGGGTGAATAGGGCCAACGTCCTGACTTTC	CATETGVNRANVLTF
TRBJ2-3	-	-	TRBV14	TGTGCCAGCAGCCTCTTCCTTACGGCTACGCAGTATTTT	CASSLFLTATQYF
TRBJ1-2	-	TRBD1	TRBV2	TGTGCCAGCAGTGATAAGACAGGGGGAAGTGGCTACACCTTC	CASSDKTGGSGYTF
TRBJ1-4	-	-	TRBV7-8	TGTGCCAGCAGACCCGGGACACAAGGAAAACTGTTTTTT	CASRPGTQGKLFF
TRBJ2-7	-	-	TRBV6-1	TGTGCCAGCAGTGAACTTCCCGCCTCTCTCGAGCAGTACTTC	CASSELPASLEQYF
TRBJ1-1	-	-	TRBV7-2	TGTGCCAGCAGCTCGGGTCTAAACACTGAAGCTTTCTTT	CASSSGLNTEAFF
TRBJ1-4	-	TRBD1	TRBV7-2	TGTGCCAGCAGCCTCCAGACAGGGGGATGGGAAAAACTGTTTTTT	CASSLQTGGWEKLFF
TRBJ2-3	once	-	TRBV29-1	TGCAGCGTTGGAGGGGGTTCAGATACGCAGTATTTT	CSVGGGSDTQYF
TRBJ2-7	-	-	TRBV11-2	TGTGCCAGCAGCTCGACCCTACTTGGGGGTAACTACGAGCAGTACTTC	CASSSTLLGGNYEQYF
TRBJ1-5	-	-	TRBV19	TGTGCCAGTAGAGGACAATACAATCAGCCCCAGCATTTT	CASRGQYNQPQHF
TRBJ2-2	-	-	TRBV6-1	TGTGCCAGCAGTGACGGCAGGGTATCGAACACCGGGGAGCTGTTTTTT	CASSDGRVSNTGELFF
TRBJ1-1	-	-	TRBV6-6	TGTGCCAGCAGTCGCGGCTTTGGACAGATTATGAACACTGAAGCTTTCTTT	CASSRGFGQIMNTEAFF
TRBJ2-1	-	-	TRBV11-3	TGTGCCAGCAGCTTAGATAGGTCAGGCCGTGAGCAGTTCTTC	CASSLDRSGREQFF
TRBJ2-2	-	-	TRBV11-3	TGTGCCAGCAGCCTCACGGGCGGGACCGCCGGGGAGCTGTTTTTT	CASSLTGGTAGELFF
TRBJ2-3	-	TRBD2	TRBV14	TGTGCCAGCAGCCAAAGCGGGGGGGCCGGTGGAAATACGCAGTATTTT	CASSQSGGAGGNTQYF
TRBJ2-2	-	-	TRBV28	TGTGCCAGCAGGAGTCAGGGTGGCACCGGGGAGCTGTTTTTT	CASRSQGGTGELFF
TRBJ2-1	-	-	TRBV19	TGTGCCAGTAGTATCGGCCTTTCAGGCAATGAGCAGTTCTTC	CASSIGLSGNEQFF
TRBJ2-1	-	-	TRBV3-1/TRBV3-2	TGTGCCAGCAGCCAAGACATCCGATCCAGTGAGCAGTTCTTC	CASSQDIRSSEQFF
TRBJ1-4	-	TRBD1	TRBV11-2	TGTGCCAGCAGCGCCGACAGGGGTAGGCGTGAAAAACTGTTTTTT	CASSADRGRREKLFF
TRBJ2-1	-	TRBD2	TRBV4-1	TGCGCCAGCAGCCAAGTCCTAGCGGGGGGTAACAATGAGCAGTTCTTC	CASSQVLAGGNNEQFF
TRBJ2-7	-	-	TRBV20-1	TGCAGTGCTAGTTTTTCGGCAGGGACCTACGAGCAGTACTTC	CSASFSAGTYEQYF
TRBJ1-5	-	-	TRBV3-1/TRBV3-2	TGTGCCAGCAGTCCAAGGCGGGATCAGCCCCAGCATTTT	CASSPRRDQPQHF
TRBJ1-2	once	TRBD1	TRBV7-9	TGTGCCAGCAGCTTAGGGGGACAGAACTATGGCTACACCTTC	CASSLGGQNYGYTF